This TCR beta chain was obtained from a study of early T cells in non-severe SARS-CoV-2 infection. Study context: Alpha and beta chains were unpaired, from unsorted whole-blood bulk RNA. Study-level results: Sequences matched to VDJdb favored anti-spike CD8 responses, while private and CD4 specificities were missed.

Attachment of unique molecular identifiers was made to individual cDNA molecules. TCRdb independently ran MiXCR on the 5' RACE reads; one entry per CDR3 protein. The data contain 55,000 to 75,000 distinct CDR3 sequences, approximately 11% of them singletons. Trimming took off 4 bases at V and 7 bases at J, with 11 bases between the two ends. Germline V gene lookup returns CDR1 MDHEN and CDR2 SYDVKM. The CDR3 is 13 amino acids. Comment on this clonotype: Its antigen is unidentified.

This clonotype was sampled from an adult who was a healthcare worker with PCR-confirmed SARS-CoV-2 infection or an uninfected control (not recorded which). The sample was whole blood. This chain uses TRBV28 with TRBJ2-1; D is undetermined. The CDR3 loop is CASSYQAVNEQFF. The CDR3 nucleotides read TGTGCCAGCAGTTACCAAGCTGTAAATGAGCAGTTCTTC.